A selection of T cell receptor beta chains follows, all from one sample in a study of T cells in Graves' hyperthyroidism and ophthalmopathy. TCRdb re-called the multiplex PCR reads with MiXCR, one entry per CDR3 protein. The table lists roughly 660,000 distinct CDR3 sequences, 15% to 20% of them singletons. Sequencing was performed on blood. All receptors derive from a man between 50 and 59 years old with Graves' hyperthyroidism. Each CDR3 is given with its conserved first and last residue. Fields, in order: D gene, V gene, clone size, J gene, CDR3 protein, CDR3 DNA. The D gene is left open where the match is weak. Only part of the rows carry a size: once, few, many, or a class if the clone is expanded.

TRBD1	TRBV7-2	many	TRBJ2-7	CASRDRAFYEQYF	TGTGCCAGCAGGGACAGGGCGTTTTACGAGCAGTACTTC
TRBD1	TRBV27	many	TRBJ2-5	CASSPFRDRALETQYF	TGTGCCAGCAGTCCGTTCCGGGACAGGGCTTTAGAGACCCAGTACTTC
TRBD1	TRBV12-3/TRBV12-4	few	TRBJ2-4	CASSTGGNIQYF	TGTGCCAGCAGTACAGGGGGAAACATTCAGTACTTC
NA	TRBV24-1	few	TRBJ2-1	CATSDLERGNNEQFF	TGTGCCACCAGTGATTTGGAGCGAGGGAACAATGAGCAGTTCTTC
NA	TRBV7-9	NA	TRBJ2-3	CASSPPGGNRTDTQYF	TGTGCCAGCAGCCCCCCTGGTGGCAACCGCACAGATACGCAGTATTTT
NA	TRBV3-1	NA	TRBJ2-2	CASSHEELTGELFF	TGTGCCAGCAGCCATGAGGAATTAACCGGGGAGCTGTTTTTT
TRBD1	TRBV6-2/TRBV6-3	NA	TRBJ2-5	CASSLGQGAVETQYF	TGTGCCAGCAGTCTGGGACAGGGGGCCGTGGAGACCCAGTACTTC
TRBD2	TRBV11-2	many	TRBJ2-1	CASSLASGSFSYNEQFF	TGTGCCAGCAGCTTGGCCAGCGGGAGTTTCTCCTACAATGAGCAGTTCTTC
NA	TRBV7-9	many	TRBJ2-3	CASSLLSGVTDTQYF	TGTGCCAGCAGCTTACTTTCGGGAGTCACAGATACGCAGTATTTT
TRBD1	TRBV18	many	TRBJ1-4	CASSTGEREKLFF	TGTGCCAGCTCAACAGGGGAGCGCGAAAAACTGTTTTTT
NA	TRBV27	many	TRBJ1-1	CASSPQGTTEAFF	TGTGCCAGCAGTCCTCAGGGGACCACTGAAGCTTTCTTT
TRBD2	TRBV6-1	NA	TRBJ2-3	CASRQLAEGTDTQYF	TGTGCCAGCAGGCAACTAGCGGAAGGCACAGATACGCAGTATTTT
NA	TRBV5-1	few	TRBJ2-7	CASMSRSSYEQYF	TGTGCCAGCATGAGCAGGAGCTCCTACGAGCAGTACTTC
TRBD1	TRBV29-1	NA	TRBJ1-2	CSAKTGEDYGYTF	TGCAGCGCTAAGACAGGGGAGGACTATGGCTACACCTTC
TRBD1	TRBV19	few	TRBJ2-1	CASTTDRGRLDEQFF	TGTGCCAGTACCACCGACAGGGGGCGCTTGGATGAGCAGTTCTTC
NA	TRBV28	many	TRBJ2-5	CASSSGALETQYF	TGTGCCAGCAGTTCCGGGGCATTGGAGACCCAGTACTTC
NA	TRBV9	NA	TRBJ1-6	CASSPYGAEGYSPLHF	TGTGCCAGCAGCCCCTATGGGGCAGAGGGATATTCACCCCTCCACTTT
NA	TRBV4-1	many	TRBJ2-7	CASSQDSASFEQYF	TGCGCCAGCAGCCAAGATTCGGCTAGCTTCGAGCAGTACTTC
TRBD1	TRBV18	NA	TRBJ1-2	CASSSRQGGKSNYGYTF	TGTGCCAGCTCATCTAGACAGGGGGGGAAATCTAACTATGGCTACACCTTC
TRBD1	TRBV27	many	TRBJ1-2	CASSPGGTGPYGYTF	TGTGCCAGCAGTCCCGGGGGGACAGGGCCCTATGGCTACACCTTC
NA	TRBV7-2	NA	TRBJ2-3	CASSLELVMSTDTQFF	TGTGCCAGCAGCTTAGAGTTAGTGATGAGCACAGATACGCAGTTTTTT
TRBD2	TRBV5-1	many	TRBJ2-1	CASSQGTSGRGYNEQFF	TGCGCCAGCAGCCAAGGGACTAGCGGGAGGGGGTACAATGAGCAGTTCTTC
TRBD2	TRBV5-1	few	TRBJ2-1	CASSLGGSLSHEQFF	TGCGCCAGCAGCTTGGGCGGGAGTCTCAGCCATGAGCAGTTCTTC
NA	TRBV7-9	few	TRBJ1-1	CASSSAGTLSAFF	TGTGCCAGCAGCTCAGCTGGGACACTATCAGCTTTCTTT
NA	TRBV19	NA	TRBJ2-1	CASSIRGSGGGSYNEQFF	TGTGCCAGTAGCATCAGGGGTAGCGGAGGGGGCTCCTACAATGAGCAGTTCTTC
NA	TRBV2	many	TRBJ2-1	CATPWPQSSNEQFF	TGTGCCACCCCGTGGCCTCAGTCGTCTAATGAGCAGTTCTTC
TRBD1	TRBV7-8	NA	TRBJ2-5	CASSPGTGIQETQYF	TGTGCCAGCAGCCCGGGGACAGGAATACAAGAGACCCAGTACTTC
NA	TRBV6-5	many	TRBJ1-5	CASSYSGYSNQPQHF	TGTGCCAGCAGTTACTCAGGGTATAGCAATCAGCCCCAGCATTTT
NA	TRBV14	many	TRBJ2-7	CASSQDLGYEQYF	TGTGCCAGCAGCCAAGATCTGGGCTACGAGCAGTACTTC
TRBD2	TRBV6-1	few	TRBJ2-2	CASRQYRLAGGNTGELFF	TGTGCCAGCAGACAATACCGACTAGCGGGAGGGAACACCGGGGAGCTGTTTTTT
TRBD2	TRBV2	few	TRBJ2-1	CASSDRLAGDNEQFF	TGTGCCAGCAGTGACCGGCTAGCGGGTGACAATGAGCAGTTCTTC
TRBD2	TRBV27	many	TRBJ2-2	CASRLAGGNTGELFF	TGTGCCAGCCGACTAGCGGGAGGGAACACCGGGGAGCTGTTTTTT
TRBD2	TRBV30	few	TRBJ2-7	CAWSAGGLYDEQYF	TGTGCCTGGAGTGCGGGGGGGCTGTACGACGAGCAGTACTTC
NA	TRBV4-3	few	TRBJ2-5	CASSQGTYARGGETQYF	TGCGCCAGCAGCCAAGGAACATATGCGAGGGGGGGAGAGACCCAGTACTTC
NA	TRBV7-3	many	TRBJ2-5	CASSYGAFDGLETQYF	TGTGCCAGCAGTTACGGGGCTTTTGACGGACTAGAGACCCAGTACTTC
NA	TRBV28	NA	TRBJ2-1	CASSLSNEQIF	TGTGCCAGCAGTCTCAGTAATGAGCAGATCTTC
TRBD2	TRBV7-9	few	TRBJ2-7	CASSLSGRGMEQYF	TGTGCCAGCAGCCTTAGCGGGAGGGGGATGGAGCAGTACTTC
NA	TRBV6-1	NA	TRBJ2-3	CASTRGGGTDTQYF	TGTGCCAGCACCAGGGGGGGGGGCACAGATACGCAGTATTTT
NA	TRBV4-1	NA	TRBJ1-2	CASSQVQALNYGYTF	TGCGCCAGCAGCCAAGTCCAGGCTTTAAACTATGGCTACACCTTC
NA	TRBV12-3/TRBV12-4	many	TRBJ2-6	CASSQASGQGTGANVLTF	TGTGCCAGCAGCCAGGCCTCGGGGCAGGGGACTGGGGCCAACGTCCTGACTTTC
NA	TRBV9	NA	TRBJ1-2	CASSSPWINYGYTF	TGTGCCAGCAGCTCTCCCTGGATTAACTATGGCTACACCTTC
TRBD1	TRBV7-8	many	TRBJ1-1	CASSSDRDTEAFF	TGTGCCAGCAGCTCGGACAGGGACACTGAAGCTTTCTTT
TRBD2	TRBV7-2	many	TRBJ2-4	CASSTGLAENIQYF	TGTGCCAGCAGCACGGGACTAGCAGAAAACATTCAGTACTTC
NA	TRBV20-1	few	TRBJ1-6	CSATDNNSPLHF	TGCAGTGCTACGGACAATAATTCACCCCTCCACTTT
NA	TRBV18	many	TRBJ2-1	CASSPGQTYNEQFF	TGTGCCAGCTCACCTGGACAGACCTACAATGAGCAGTTCTTC
NA	TRBV3-1	many	TRBJ2-1	CASSQSTGIEQFF	TGTGCCAGCAGCCAATCCACAGGGATCGAGCAGTTCTTC